The T cell receptor (beta chain) under discussion was sequenced for a study of T cells in localized non-small cell lung cancer. Regarding the study as a whole: There was an association of higher blood T cell density with longer overall survival. Heterogeneity stays possible, as sequencing covered only one tumor region. Adjacent lung was found to contain a median about 60 of the top 100 tumor clones.

Comments on this clone: Its target is not known.

The CDR3 consists of 18 residues. Trimming took 0 bases from V and 0 from J; bases not matched to a gene: 10. Per germline, CDR1 SGHDT and CDR2 YYEEEE. The repertoire was sequenced with immunoSEQ multiplex PCR; TCRdb's copy has only in-frame clones and lacks some. In the table there are over 70,000 clones, 80% to 90% of which are singletons. The TCR comes from a male donor older than 55 with stage III squamous cell lung carcinoma. This sequence joins TRBV5-6 and TRBJ1-2, with 8 bases fitting TRBD1. Sequenced material: peripheral blood, taken before any cancer treatment. The CDR3 sequence: CASSLGYSDRGTNYGYTF. CDR3 nucleotides: TGTGCCAGCAGCTTGGGTTATTCCGACAGGGGAACTAACTATGGCTACACCTTC.